This T cell receptor (beta chain) was captured in a study of cytomegalovirus exposure and HLA in healthy donors. On the study more broadly: The roughly 120 million unique TCR beta sequences, from around 200 million T cells, were found by an earlier analysis.

About this clone itself: As yet, its antigen is unknown.

The PCR was carried out with 60 Vbeta primers and 13 Jbeta primers. Data came from immunoSEQ multiplex PCR; TCRdb stores just in-frame clones and leaves some out. The table shows some 90,000 clones, with around four fifths occurring only once. Study results and caveats: Earlier analysis yielded a pattern in which most TCR beta V segments were productive about 90% or about 30% of the time. Later analysis associated a missense DCLRE1C variant with TCR beta V- and J-gene trimming.

V shed 5 bases and J 4 bases; nucleotides not matched to a gene: 4. Germline V CDR1 and CDR2: SEHNR, FQNEAQ (reference sequence). CDR3 length equals 14 residues. The sequenced material came from PBMCs. This sequence originates from a young man in good health and CMV-seronegative. The chain uses TRBV7-9 and TRBJ1-2; 10 bases line up with TRBD1. This CDR3 is CASSPGQGTYGYTF. CDR3 coding DNA: TGTGCCAGCAGCCCGGGACAGGGGACCTATGGCTACACCTTC.